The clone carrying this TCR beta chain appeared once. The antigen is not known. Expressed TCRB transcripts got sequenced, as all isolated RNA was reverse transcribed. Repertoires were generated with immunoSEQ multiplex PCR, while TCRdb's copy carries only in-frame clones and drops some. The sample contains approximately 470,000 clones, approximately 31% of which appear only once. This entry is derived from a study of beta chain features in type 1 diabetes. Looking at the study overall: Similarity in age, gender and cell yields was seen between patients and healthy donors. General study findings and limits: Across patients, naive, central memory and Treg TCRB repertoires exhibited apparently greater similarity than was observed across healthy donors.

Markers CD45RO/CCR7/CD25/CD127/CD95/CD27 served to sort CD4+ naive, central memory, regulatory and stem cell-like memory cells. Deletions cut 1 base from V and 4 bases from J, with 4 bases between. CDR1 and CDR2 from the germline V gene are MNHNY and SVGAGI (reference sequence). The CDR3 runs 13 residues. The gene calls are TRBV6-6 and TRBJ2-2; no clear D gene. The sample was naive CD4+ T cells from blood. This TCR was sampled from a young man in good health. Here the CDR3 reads CASSYFGTGELFF. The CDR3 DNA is TGTGCCAGCAGTTACTTTGGCACCGGGGAGCTGTTTTTT.